These 14 T cell receptor beta chains were sequenced from one sample in a study of CD8+CD57+ T cells in acquired aplastic anemia (dated by TCRdb to the late 2010s). Sequencing took place on an Illumina HiSeq 2000. Profiling of TCR beta VDJ combinations and CDR3 sequences used genomic DNA as the template. The raw public reads went through TCRdb reprocessing: fastp at Q25, MiXCR clone calling, in-frame beta chains kept. Rows are combined by CDR3 protein, so each entry shows the most common genes and DNA. Within this sample are some 180,000 distinct CDR3 sequences, with about 60% of them counted one time only. The ten top clones hold about two fifths of the sample. The patients picked for sequencing were ones in whom flow cytometry had shown an expansion of CD8+CD57+ cells. The material sequenced was sorted CD4+, CD8+, or CD8+CD57+ T cells (not recorded which) from PBMCs. The receptors were gathered from a human donor with aplastic anemia.

This clonotype was observed a few times. V and J are TRBV7-9 and TRBJ2-4; TRBD1 matches at 10 bases. Unmatched junction bases numbered 1, after V lost 1 base and J lost 7 bases. Germline CDR1 SEHNR, CDR2 FQNEAQ (reference sequence). The CDR3 spans 14 residues. CDR3 protein: CASSLGTGGNIQYF. CDR3 nucleotides: TGTGCCAGCAGCTTAGGGACAGGGGGGAACATTCAGTACTTC. Complete variable domain (other parts from reference TRBV7-9 and TRBJ2-4): DTGVSQNPRHKITKRGQNVTFRCDPISEHNRLYWYRQTLGQGPEFLTYFQNEAQLEKSRLLSDRFSAERPKGSFSTLEIQRTEQGDSAMYLCASSLGTGGNIQYFGAGTRLSVL.

The chain couples TRBV2 to TRBJ1-6; D is unclear. V lost 10 bases and J 6 bases, leaving 10 bases between the germline ends. Germline V gives CDR1 SNHLY, CDR2 FYNNEI. The CDR3 consists of 12 residues. CDR3 loop: CAIRAANSPLHF. The CDR3 DNA is TGTGCCATACGGGCCGCTAATTCACCCCTCCACTTT.

V usage is TRBV25-1 and J usage is TRBJ1-1, with a tentative D call TRBD1 (5 bases). V dropped 5 bases and J dropped 5 bases, with 12 bases sitting between them. CDR1 MGHDK and CDR2 SYGVNS come from the germline V gene. The CDR3 spans 13 residues. The CDR3 here is CASSLGEGTEAFF. CDR3 in DNA: TGTGCCAGCAGTCTTGGGGAGGGGACTGAAGCTTTCTTT.

The rearrangement uses TRBV7-6 and TRBJ2-3, with D tentatively TRBD2 (5 bases). CDR1 and CDR2 from the germline V gene are SGHVS and FNYEAQ. The V and J ends lost 5 bases and 6 bases respectively, with 15 bases between them. This CDR3 spans 14 amino acids. CDR3 nucleotides: TGTGCCAGCAGCCGACTACCGACGGTGGATACGCAGTATTTT. It translates to CASSRLPTVDTQYF.

The CDR3 bases are TGTGCCAGCCGAGGAGGGAACTATGGCTACACCTTC. It specifies CASRGGNYGYTF. The chain couples TRBV2 to TRBJ1-2; D is uncertain. Trimming shortened V by 8 bases and J by 2 bases, and 9 bases separated the two germline ends. CDR1 and CDR2 (germline): SNHLY, FYNNEI. The length of the CDR3 is 12 residues. Variable domain in full (rest from reference TRBV2 and TRBJ1-2): EPEVTQTPSHQVTQMGQEVILRCVPISNHLYFYWYRQILGQKVEFLVSFYNNEISEKSEIFDDQFSVERPDGSNFTLKIRSTKLEDSAMYFCASRGGNYGYTFGSGTRLTVV.

At least ten counts were recorded for this clonotype. The V and J genes are TRBV6-1 and TRBJ1-5; 9 bases are shared with TRBD1. The CDR3 has 15 amino acids. Germline loops: CDR1 MNHNS, CDR2 SASEGT. V lost 6 bases, J lost 1 base, and 4 bases stayed unmatched. CDR3 nucleotides: TGTGCCAGCAGATTGACAGGGGGGAGCAATCAGCCCCAGCATTTT. As protein: CASRLTGGSNQPQHF.

The chain is built from TRBV25-1 and TRBJ2-7; 10 bases fit TRBD2. V was pared by 1 base and J by 12 bases, with 6 bases of the junction left unmatched. The CDR3 extends over 13 amino acids. CDR1 MGHDK and CDR2 SYGVNS come from the germline V gene. The CDR3 is CASSEFVAGGRYF. DNA for the CDR3: TGTGCCAGCAGTGAATTCGTAGCGGGAGGACGGTACTTC.

V is TRBV12-3 or TRBV12-4 and J is TRBJ2-3, with D tentatively TRBD2 (7 bases). The germline V and J ends were trimmed by 6 bases and 8 bases, with 12 bases remaining between them. CDR3 length: 12 amino acids. DNA for the CDR3: TGTGCCAGCAGGCAAGGGGGGGGTACGCAGTATTTT. It encodes CASRQGGGTQYF.

This clonotype was observed at least ten times. V and J are TRBV5-1 and TRBJ1-3, with TRBD1 identical over 8 bases. From germline, CDR1 is SGHRS and CDR2 YFSETQ. The length of the CDR3 is 16 residues. The junction had 2 bases not matched to a gene; V was cut back by 0 bases and J by 0 bases. DNA for the CDR3: TGCGCCAGCAGCTTGGGGACAGGGCTCTCTGGAAACACCATATATTTT. As protein: CASSLGTGLSGNTIYF.

The V and J genes are TRBV7-9 and TRBJ2-7, with TRBD1 as a possible D gene (5 bases). Germline V gene data show CDR1 as SEHNR and CDR2 as FQNEAQ (reference sequence). Trimming took off 6 bases at V and 1 base at J, with 13 bases between the two ends. The CDR3 has 14 amino acids. The CDR3 sequence is CASSPDSRSYEQYF. DNA for the CDR3: TGTGCCAGCAGTCCTGACAGTCGATCCTACGAGCAGTACTTC.

The J gene is TRBJ2-7, the V gene TRBV10-3, with 11 positions matching TRBD2. The CDR3 is made up of 17 amino acids. The V segment lost 0 bases and the J segment 2 bases; nucleotides outside the gene matches: 6. Germline CDR1 is ENHRY and CDR2 is SYGVKD. This chain's CDR3 is CAISESLAGGHAYEQYF. The DNA for the CDR3 is TGTGCCATCAGTGAGTCCCTAGCGGGAGGCCACGCCTACGAGCAGTACTTC.

This clonotype was recorded at least ten times. This chain joins TRBV7-6 and TRBJ2-2; 8 bases are a match to TRBD1. V shed 7 bases, J shed 6 bases, and the junction held 16 bases outside the gene matches. The V gene's germline CDR1 is SGHVS and CDR2 FNYEAQ. This CDR3 spans 17 amino acids. As DNA, the CDR3 is TGTGCCAGCACCAAAGAACGGACAGGGTATGGCTCCGGGGAGCTGTTTTTT. It translates to CASTKERTGYGSGELFF. The whole variable domain, remainder taken from reference TRBV7-6 and TRBJ2-2, is GAGVSQSPRYKVTKRGQDVALRCDPISGHVSLYWYRQALGQGPEFLTYFNYEAQQDKSGLPNDRFSAERPEGSISTLTIQRTEQRDSAMYRCASTKERTGYGSGELFFGEGSRLTVL.

This clonotype has a count of ten or more. This chain connects TRBV4-1 to TRBJ2-7; the D gene is possibly TRBD2 (5 bases). Germline CDR1 and CDR2: MGHRA and YSYEKL. Trimming pared 4 bases from V and 3 bases from J, leaving 13 bases between. CDR3 size: 14 residues. This CDR3 is CASSPWVGSYEQYF. CDR3 nucleotide sequence: TGCGCCAGCAGCCCCTGGGTAGGGAGCTACGAGCAGTACTTC.

This clonotype came up once. This chain links TRBV5-1 with TRBJ2-3, with D unresolved. The CDR3 runs to 11 residues. The V end lost 4 bases, the J end lost 4 bases, and 4 bases lay between the germline ends. The germline V gene has CDR1 SGHRS and CDR2 YFSETQ. The CDR3 is CASSGADTQYF. DNA for the CDR3: TGCGCCAGCAGCGGAGCAGATACGCAGTATTTT.